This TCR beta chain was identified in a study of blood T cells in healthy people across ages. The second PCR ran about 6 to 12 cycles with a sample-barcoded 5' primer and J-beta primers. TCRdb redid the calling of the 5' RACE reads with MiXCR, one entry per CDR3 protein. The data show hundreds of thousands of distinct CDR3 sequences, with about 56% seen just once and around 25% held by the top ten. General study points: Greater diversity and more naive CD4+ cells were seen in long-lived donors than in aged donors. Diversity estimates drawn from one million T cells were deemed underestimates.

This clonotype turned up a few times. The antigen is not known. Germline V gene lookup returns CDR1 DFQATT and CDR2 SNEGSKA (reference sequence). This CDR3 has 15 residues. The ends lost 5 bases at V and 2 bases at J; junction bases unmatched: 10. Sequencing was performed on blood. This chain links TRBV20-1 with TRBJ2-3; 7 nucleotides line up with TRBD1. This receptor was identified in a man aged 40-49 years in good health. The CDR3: CSASSTGAITDTQYF. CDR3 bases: TGCAGTGCTTCATCAACAGGGGCGATCACAGATACGCAGTATTTT.